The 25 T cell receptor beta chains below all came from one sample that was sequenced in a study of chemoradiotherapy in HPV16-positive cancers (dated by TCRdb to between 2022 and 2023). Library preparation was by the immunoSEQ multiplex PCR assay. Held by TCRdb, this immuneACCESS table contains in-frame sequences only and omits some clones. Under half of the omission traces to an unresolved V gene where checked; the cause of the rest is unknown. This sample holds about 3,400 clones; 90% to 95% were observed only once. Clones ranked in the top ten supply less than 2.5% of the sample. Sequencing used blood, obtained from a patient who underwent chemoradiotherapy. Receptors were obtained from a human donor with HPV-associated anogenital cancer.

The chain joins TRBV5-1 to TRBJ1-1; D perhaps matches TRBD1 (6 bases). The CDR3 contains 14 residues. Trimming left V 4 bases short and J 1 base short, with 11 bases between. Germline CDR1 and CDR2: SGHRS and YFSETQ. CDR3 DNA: TGCGCCAGCAGCACTATGGGACAGAACACTGAAGCTTTCTTT. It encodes CASSTMGQNTEAFF.

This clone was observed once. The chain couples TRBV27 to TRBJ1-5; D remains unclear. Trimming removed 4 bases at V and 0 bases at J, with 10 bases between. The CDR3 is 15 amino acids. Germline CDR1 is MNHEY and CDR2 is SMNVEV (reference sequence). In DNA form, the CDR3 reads TGTGCCAGCAGTTCGCAAGGTATTAGCAATCAGCCCCAGCATTTT. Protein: CASSSQGISNQPQHF.

This CDR3 reads CASSLAEMAGGGEQYF. CDR3 sequence (DNA): TGTGCCAGCAGCTTAGCCGAAATGGCGGGAGGAGGGGAGCAGTACTTC. The chain carries TRBV7-2 and TRBJ2-7; 8 bases are a match to TRBD2. Germline values: CDR1 SGHTA, CDR2 FQGNSA. CDR3 length: 16 residues. With V trimmed by 0 bases and J by 7 bases, 11 bases remained unmatched.

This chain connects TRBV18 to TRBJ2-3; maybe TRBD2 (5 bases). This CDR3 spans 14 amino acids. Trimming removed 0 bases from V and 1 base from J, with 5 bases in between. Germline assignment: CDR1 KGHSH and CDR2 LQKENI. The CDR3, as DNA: TGTGCCAGCTCACCACCCGGGGGCACAGATACGCAGTATTTT. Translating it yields CASSPPGGTDTQYF.

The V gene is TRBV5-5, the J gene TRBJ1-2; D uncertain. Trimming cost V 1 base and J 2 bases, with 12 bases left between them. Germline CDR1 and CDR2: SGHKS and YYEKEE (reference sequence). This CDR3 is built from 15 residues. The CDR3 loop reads CASSLQPRENYGYTF. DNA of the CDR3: TGTGCCAGCAGCTTGCAACCTCGGGAGAACTATGGCTACACCTTC.

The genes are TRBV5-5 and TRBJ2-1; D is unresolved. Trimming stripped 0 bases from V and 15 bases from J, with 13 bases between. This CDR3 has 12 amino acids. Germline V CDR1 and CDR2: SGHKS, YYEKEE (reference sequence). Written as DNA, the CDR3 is TGTGCCAGCAGCTTGGATAGGGTGGGTTGGTTCTTC. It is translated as CASSLDRVGWFF.

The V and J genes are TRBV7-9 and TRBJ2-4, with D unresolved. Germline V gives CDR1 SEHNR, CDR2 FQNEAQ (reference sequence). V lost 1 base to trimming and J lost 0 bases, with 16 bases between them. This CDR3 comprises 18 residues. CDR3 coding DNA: TGTGCCAGCAGCTTAGAATTAAATAGAAAACTAGCCAAAAACATTCAGTACTTC. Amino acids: CASSLELNRKLAKNIQYF.

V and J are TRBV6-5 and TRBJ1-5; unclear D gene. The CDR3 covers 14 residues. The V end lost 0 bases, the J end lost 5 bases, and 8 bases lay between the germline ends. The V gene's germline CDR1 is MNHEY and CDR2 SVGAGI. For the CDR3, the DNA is TGTGCCAGCAGTTACTCAGGGTTACATCAGCCCCAGCATTTT. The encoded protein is CASSYSGLHQPQHF.

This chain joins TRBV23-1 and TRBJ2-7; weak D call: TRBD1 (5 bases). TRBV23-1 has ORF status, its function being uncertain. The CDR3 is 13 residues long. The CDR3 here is CPRRQGCSYEQYF. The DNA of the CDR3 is TGCCCCCGCCGGCAGGGATGTTCCTACGAGCAGTACTTC.

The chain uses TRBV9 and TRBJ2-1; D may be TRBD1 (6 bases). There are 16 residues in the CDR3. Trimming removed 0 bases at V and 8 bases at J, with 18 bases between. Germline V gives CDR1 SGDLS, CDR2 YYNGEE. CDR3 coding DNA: TGTGCCAGCAGCGTAGCTATTACAGGGACCGTCTATGAGCAGTTCTTC. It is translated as CASSVAITGTVYEQFF. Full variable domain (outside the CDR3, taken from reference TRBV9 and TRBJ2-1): DSGVTQTPKHLITATGQRVTLRCSPRSGDLSVYWYQQSLDQGLQFLIQYYNGEERAKGNILERFSAQQFPDLHSELNLSSLELGDSALYFCASSVAITGTVYEQFFGPGTRLTVL.

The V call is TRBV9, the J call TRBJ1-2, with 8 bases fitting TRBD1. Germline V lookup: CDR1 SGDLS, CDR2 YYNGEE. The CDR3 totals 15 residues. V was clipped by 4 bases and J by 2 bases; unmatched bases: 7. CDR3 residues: CASSPRTGLNYGYTF. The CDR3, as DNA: TGTGCCAGCAGCCCCCGGACAGGGCTCAACTATGGCTACACCTTC. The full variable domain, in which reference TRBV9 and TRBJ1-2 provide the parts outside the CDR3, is DSGVTQTPKHLITATGQRVTLRCSPRSGDLSVYWYQQSLDQGLQFLIQYYNGEERAKGNILERFSAQQFPDLHSELNLSSLELGDSALYFCASSPRTGLNYGYTFGSGTRLTVV.

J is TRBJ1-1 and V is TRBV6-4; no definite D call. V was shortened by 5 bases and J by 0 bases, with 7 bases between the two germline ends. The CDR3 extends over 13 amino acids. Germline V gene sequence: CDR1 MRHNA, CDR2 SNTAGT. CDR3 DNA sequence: TGTGCCAGCAGTACCTCAGTGAACACTGAAGCTTTCTTT. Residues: CASSTSVNTEAFF.

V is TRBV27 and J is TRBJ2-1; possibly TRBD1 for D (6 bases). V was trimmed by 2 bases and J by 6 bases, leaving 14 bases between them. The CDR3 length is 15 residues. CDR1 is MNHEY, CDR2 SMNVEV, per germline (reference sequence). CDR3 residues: CASSLAQGIRNEQFF. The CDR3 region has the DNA TGTGCCAGCAGTTTAGCACAGGGCATCCGCAATGAGCAGTTCTTC.

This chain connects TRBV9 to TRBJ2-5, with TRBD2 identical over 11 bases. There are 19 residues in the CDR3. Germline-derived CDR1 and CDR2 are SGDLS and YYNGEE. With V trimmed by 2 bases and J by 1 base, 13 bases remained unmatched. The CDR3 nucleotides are TGTGCCAGCAGCGTTAATCTAGCGGGGGGCGAGGTTACCCAAGAGACCCAGTACTTC. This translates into CASSVNLAGGEVTQETQYF.

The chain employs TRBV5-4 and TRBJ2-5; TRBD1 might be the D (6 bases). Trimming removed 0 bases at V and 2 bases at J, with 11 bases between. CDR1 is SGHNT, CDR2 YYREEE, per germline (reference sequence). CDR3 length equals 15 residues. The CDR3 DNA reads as TGTGCCAGCAGCTTGGTTGTAGGGGGACAAGAGACCCAGTACTTC. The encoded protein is CASSLVVGGQETQYF.

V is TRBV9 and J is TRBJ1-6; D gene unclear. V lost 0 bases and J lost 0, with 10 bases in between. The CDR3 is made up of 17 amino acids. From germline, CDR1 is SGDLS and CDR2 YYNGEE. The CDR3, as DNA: TGTGCCAGCAGCGTAGCAACCGGAAGCTCCTATAATTCACCCCTCCACTTT. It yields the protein CASSVATGSSYNSPLHF.

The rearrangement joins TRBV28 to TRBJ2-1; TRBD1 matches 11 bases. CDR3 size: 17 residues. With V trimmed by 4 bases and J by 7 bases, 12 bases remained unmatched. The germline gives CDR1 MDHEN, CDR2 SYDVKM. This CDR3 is CASSSSPGQGAGNEQFF. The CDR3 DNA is TGTGCCAGCAGTTCATCCCCCGGACAGGGGGCGGGGAATGAGCAGTTCTTC.

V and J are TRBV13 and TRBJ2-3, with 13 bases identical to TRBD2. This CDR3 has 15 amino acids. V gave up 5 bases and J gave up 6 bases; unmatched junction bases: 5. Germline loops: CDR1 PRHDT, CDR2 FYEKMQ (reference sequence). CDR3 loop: CASSRGTSGTDTQYF. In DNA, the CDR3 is TGTGCCAGCAGCCGGGGGACTAGCGGGACTGATACGCAGTATTTT.

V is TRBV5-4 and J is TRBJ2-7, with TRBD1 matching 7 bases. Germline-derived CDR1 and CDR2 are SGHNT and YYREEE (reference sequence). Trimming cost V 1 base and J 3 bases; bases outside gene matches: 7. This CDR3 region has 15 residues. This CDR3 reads CASSLQTGMYYEQYF. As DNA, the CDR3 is TGTGCCAGCAGCTTGCAGACAGGGATGTACTACGAGCAGTACTTC. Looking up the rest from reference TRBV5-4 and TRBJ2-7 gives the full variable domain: ETGVTQSPTHLIKTRGQQVTLRCSSQSGHNTVSWYQQALGQGPQFIFQYYREEENGRGNFPPRFSGLQFPNYSSELNVNALELDDSALYLCASSLQTGMYYEQYFGPGTRLTVT.

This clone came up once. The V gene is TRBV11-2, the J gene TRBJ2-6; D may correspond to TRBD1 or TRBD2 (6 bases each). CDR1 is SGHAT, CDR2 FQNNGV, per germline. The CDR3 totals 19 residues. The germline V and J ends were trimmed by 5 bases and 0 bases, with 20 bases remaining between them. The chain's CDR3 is CASSLRGSGVASGANVLTF. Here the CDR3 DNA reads TGTGCCAGCAGCCTCAGGGGTAGCGGTGTCGCCTCTGGGGCCAACGTCCTGACTTTC. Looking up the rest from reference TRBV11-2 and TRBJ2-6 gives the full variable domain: EAGVAQSPRYKIIEKRQSVAFWCNPISGHATLYWYQQILGQGPKLLIQFQNNGVVDDSQLPKDRFSAERLKGVDSTLKIQPAKLEDSAVYLCASSLRGSGVASGANVLTFGAGSRLTVL.

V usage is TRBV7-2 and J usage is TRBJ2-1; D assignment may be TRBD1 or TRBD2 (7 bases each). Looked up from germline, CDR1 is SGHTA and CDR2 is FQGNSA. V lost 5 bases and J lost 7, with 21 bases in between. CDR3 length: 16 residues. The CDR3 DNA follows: TGTGCCAGCAGCCCCAGGGGGACTGGACTAGGAAATGAGCAGTTCTTC. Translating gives CASSPRGTGLGNEQFF. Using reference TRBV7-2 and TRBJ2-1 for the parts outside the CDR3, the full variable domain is GAGVSQSPSNKVTEKGKDVELRCDPISGHTALYWYRQSLGQGLEFLIYFQGNSAPDKSGLPSDRFSAERTGGSVSTLTIQRTQQEDSAVYLCASSPRGTGLGNEQFFGPGTRLTVL.

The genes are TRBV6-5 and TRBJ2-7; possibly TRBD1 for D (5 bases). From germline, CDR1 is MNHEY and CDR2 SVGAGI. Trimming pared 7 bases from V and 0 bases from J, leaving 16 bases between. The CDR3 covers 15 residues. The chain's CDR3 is CASTTTRAYSYEQYF. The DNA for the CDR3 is TGTGCCAGCACCACCACCAGGGCCTACTCCTACGAGCAGTACTTC.

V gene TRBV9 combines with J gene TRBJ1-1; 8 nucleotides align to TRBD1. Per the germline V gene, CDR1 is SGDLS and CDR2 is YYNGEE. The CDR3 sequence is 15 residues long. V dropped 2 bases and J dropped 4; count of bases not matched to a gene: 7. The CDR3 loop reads CASSVGQGAPTEAFF. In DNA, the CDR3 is TGTGCCAGCAGCGTCGGGCAGGGGGCGCCCACTGAAGCTTTCTTT.

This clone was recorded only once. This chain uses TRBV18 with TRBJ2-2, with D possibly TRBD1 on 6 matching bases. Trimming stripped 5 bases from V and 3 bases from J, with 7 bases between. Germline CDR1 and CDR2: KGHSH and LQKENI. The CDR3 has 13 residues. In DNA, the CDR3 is TGTGCCAGCTCAAACAGGGACACCGGGGAGCTGTTTTTT. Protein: CASSNRDTGELFF.

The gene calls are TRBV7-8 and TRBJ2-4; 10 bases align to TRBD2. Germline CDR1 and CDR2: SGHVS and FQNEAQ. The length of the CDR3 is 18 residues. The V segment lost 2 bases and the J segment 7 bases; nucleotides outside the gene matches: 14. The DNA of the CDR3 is TGTGCCAGCAGCTTAAGGCCAACCAGCGGGGGGGCCTTGAACATTCAGTACTTC. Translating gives CASSLRPTSGGALNIQYF. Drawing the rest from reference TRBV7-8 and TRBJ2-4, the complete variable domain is GAGVSQSPRYKVAKRGQDVALRCDPISGHVSLFWYQQALGQGPEFLTYFQNEAQLDKSGLPSDRFFAERPEGSVSTLKIQRTQQEDSAVYLCASSLRPTSGGALNIQYFGAGTRLSVL.